This TCR beta chain was recovered during a study of blood T cells in healthy people across ages. General study points: Naive T cell percentage by flow cytometry tracked strongly with beta diversity. Greater diversity and more naive CD4+ cells were seen in long-lived donors than in aged donors.

Primers used in a second PCR of about 6 to 11 cycles were a sample-barcoded 5' primer and a J-beta primer mix. TCRdb ran MiXCR on the 5' RACE reads and lists one entry per CDR3 protein. The sample records about 780,000 distinct CDR3 sequences, around 68% being singletons. Details on this clonotype: Antigen specificity is unknown.

Unmatched junction bases numbered 8, after V lost 2 bases and J lost 2 bases. The CDR3 runs to 17 residues. Germline CDR1 reads SGHRS; CDR2 reads YFSETQ. Sequenced sample: blood. J is TRBJ1-5 and V is TRBV5-1, with 9 bases aligning to TRBD1. The clonotype originates from a man aged 30 to 45 in good health. This CDR3 is CASSFHRNRGRNQPQHF. For the CDR3, the DNA is TGCGCCAGCAGCTTCCATCGGAACAGGGGGCGCAATCAGCCCCAGCATTTT.